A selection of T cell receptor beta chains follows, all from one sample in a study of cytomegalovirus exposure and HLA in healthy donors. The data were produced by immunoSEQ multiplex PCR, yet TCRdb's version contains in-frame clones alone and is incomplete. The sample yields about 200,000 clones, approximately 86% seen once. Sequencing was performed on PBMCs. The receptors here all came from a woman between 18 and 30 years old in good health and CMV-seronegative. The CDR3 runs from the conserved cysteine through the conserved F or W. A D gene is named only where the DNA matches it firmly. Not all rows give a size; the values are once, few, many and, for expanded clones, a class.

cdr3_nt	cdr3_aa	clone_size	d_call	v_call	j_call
TGTGCCTGGAGTGTACGGGGGCAGCCCCAGCATTTT	CAWSVRGQPQHF	-	-	TRBV30	TRBJ1-5
TGCGCCAGCACCTCGGGTAGCGGGAGCACAGATACGCAGTATTTT	CASTSGSGSTDTQYF	-	TRBD2	TRBV5-1	TRBJ2-3
TGTGCCAGCAGCTCTCGCGGGGGCGCCCCCGACGAGCAGTACTTC	CASSSRGGAPDEQYF	-	-	TRBV7-9	TRBJ2-7
TGTGCCAGCAGGAGGATGGACATGAACACTGAAGCTTTCTTT	CASRRMDMNTEAFF	-	-	TRBV2	TRBJ1-1
TGTGCCAGCAGCCCGGGACAGGGGGCCGTCAATGAGCAGTTCTTC	CASSPGQGAVNEQFF	-	TRBD1	TRBV11-1	TRBJ2-1
TGTGCCAGCAGCTTATCCGTCGGGACAGGGGCTGAAGCTTTCTTT	CASSLSVGTGAEAFF	-	TRBD1	TRBV7-9	TRBJ1-1
TGCGCCAGCAGCCCCAGGGTCGTAGGCACCGGGGAGCTGTTTTTT	CASSPRVVGTGELFF	-	-	TRBV5-1	TRBJ2-2
TGTGCCAGCACCAGGACAGGGAGTCAGCCCCAGCATTTT	CASTRTGSQPQHF	once	TRBD1	TRBV28	TRBJ1-5
TGTGCCAGCAGCGTCGGACAGGGTAACGAGCAGTACTTC	CASSVGQGNEQYF	-	TRBD1	TRBV5-4	TRBJ2-7
TGCGCCAGCAGCCAAGAAGGGGACAGGGCCTACGAGCAGTACTTC	CASSQEGDRAYEQYF	-	TRBD1	TRBV4-3	TRBJ2-7
TGTGCCTGGAGTTCTAGCGGACCCAAGCAGTTCTTC	CAWSSSGPKQFF	-	TRBD2	TRBV30	TRBJ2-1
TGTGCCAGCGTACAGGGGGATAGCAATCAGCCCCAGCATTTT	CASVQGDSNQPQHF	-	TRBD1	TRBV2	TRBJ1-5
TGTGCCAGCAGCTTCGCGGGGGCGCGGACCGGGGAGCTGTTTTTT	CASSFAGARTGELFF	-	-	TRBV7-9	TRBJ2-2
TGTGCCTGGAGTGGGGGGGACGGGAGACGCGAGCAGTACTTC	CAWSGGDGRREQYF	-	-	TRBV30	TRBJ2-7
TGTGCCAGCAGTCGACAGGGGGCGCCTGGCTACACCTTC	CASSRQGAPGYTF	once	TRBD1	TRBV27	TRBJ1-2
TGTGCCATCAGTGTGGAGGGCGAAACCCAAGAGACCCAGTACTTC	CAISVEGETQETQYF	-	-	TRBV10-3	TRBJ2-5
TGTGCCAGCAGCTTATTAGCCGGATCTAACTATGGCTACACCTTC	CASSLLAGSNYGYTF	-	-	TRBV7-9	TRBJ1-2
TGTGCCATCAGTGGGGGTCAAGCGGGATACAATGAGCAGTTCTTC	CAISGGQAGYNEQFF	-	TRBD2	TRBV10-3	TRBJ2-1
TGTGCCAGCAGCTTAGGGAATAGCGGGTGGTACGAGCAGTACTTC	CASSLGNSGWYEQYF	-	TRBD2	TRBV7-2	TRBJ2-7
TGCGCCAGCAGCCACGAACCTAGGTCCTCCTACGAGCAGTACTTC	CASSHEPRSSYEQYF	-	-	TRBV4-3	TRBJ2-7
TGTGCCAGCAACCTCGGGACAGGGTGGCATCAGCCCCAGCATTTT	CASNLGTGWHQPQHF	-	TRBD1	TRBV6-6	TRBJ1-5
TGTGCCTGGAGCGCGGGACTAGCGGGAGTGTCCTACGAGCAGTACTTC	CAWSAGLAGVSYEQYF	-	TRBD2	TRBV30	TRBJ2-7
TGTGCCAGCACCTCCGGGGGGGGCAATCAGCCCCAGCATTTT	CASTSGGGNQPQHF	-	-	TRBV6-1	TRBJ1-5
TGTGCCAGTAGTAGGGGGACAGGGGGAGTTGAGCAGTTCTTC	CASSRGTGGVEQFF	once	TRBD1	TRBV19	TRBJ2-1
TGTGCCAGTAGCTCCCCCAGGGGAGGGATCCAAGAGACCCAGTACTTC	CASSSPRGGIQETQYF	-	-	TRBV19	TRBJ2-5
TGTGCCAGCAGTTTCACAGGGGATGAGCAGTTCTTC	CASSFTGDEQFF	-	TRBD1	TRBV27	TRBJ2-1
TGTGCCACAGCGACCAGACAGGGGTGGGCCGGGGAGCTGTTTTTT	CATATRQGWAGELFF	few	TRBD1	TRBV19	TRBJ2-2
TGTGCCAGCAGCCTAAACTCCAGGGAGGATGGCTACACCTTC	CASSLNSREDGYTF	-	-	TRBV7-6	TRBJ1-2
TGCGCCAGCAGCCAAGTCGGGGGAGGAGAGACCCAGTACTTC	CASSQVGGGETQYF	once	-	TRBV4-3	TRBJ2-5
TGTGCCTGGAGTAACATCGGACAGATATACGAGCAGTACTTC	CAWSNIGQIYEQYF	-	-	TRBV30	TRBJ2-7
TGTGCCAGCAGCATCAACCCCGGGACTAGCGGCTACGAGCAGTACTTC	CASSINPGTSGYEQYF	once	TRBD2	TRBV11-1	TRBJ2-7
TGCGCCAGCAGCCAAGTTTTTCCACAGGGAGAGACCCAGTACTTC	CASSQVFPQGETQYF	-	-	TRBV4-3	TRBJ2-5
TGTGCCAGCGGTGAGGGACTAACCGAGGCAGATACGCAGTATTTT	CASGEGLTEADTQYF	few	TRBD2	TRBV6-4	TRBJ2-3
TGTGCCTGGAGTGTATTAACCCAAACGGTTGGGGAGCTGTTTTTT	CAWSVLTQTVGELFF	-	-	TRBV30	TRBJ2-2
TGTGCCAGCAGTTCGCAGGAAGCTAACTATGGCTACACCTTC	CASSSQEANYGYTF	-	-	TRBV28	TRBJ1-2
TGCGCCAGCAGCCGGGGGGGGGAGAGGTACGAGCAGTACTTC	CASSRGGERYEQYF	-	TRBD2	TRBV5-1	TRBJ2-7
TGTGCCAGCTCACGTTCGACAGGGGGTAATGAAAAACTGTTTTTT	CASSRSTGGNEKLFF	-	TRBD1	TRBV18	TRBJ1-4
TGTGCCAGCAGTTACCGGGACAGGACCTACGAGCAGTACTTC	CASSYRDRTYEQYF	-	TRBD1	TRBV11-2	TRBJ2-7
TGTGCCAGCAGCCCTCCCGGACTCAACTACGAGCAGTACTTC	CASSPPGLNYEQYF	-	-	TRBV9	TRBJ2-7
TGTGCCAGCAGTTTATTAGAGGGGGCCCAATTGCACTACGAGCAGTACTTC	CASSLLEGAQLHYEQYF	-	TRBD1	TRBV28	TRBJ2-7
TGTGCCAGCAGTTTATTGACAGTTGGAAACACCATATATTTT	CASSLLTVGNTIYF	-	-	TRBV28	TRBJ1-3
TGCAGCGTTAGGAGTAGCGGGACCTACAATGAGCAGTTCTTC	CSVRSSGTYNEQFF	-	TRBD2	TRBV29-1	TRBJ2-1
TGTGCCAGCTCCCGGAGACAGGGGCGGGGGACCCAGTACTTC	CASSRRQGRGTQYF	-	TRBD1	TRBV18	TRBJ2-5
TGTGCCAGCAGCTCGGGAGGGCTACAAGAGACCCAGTACTTC	CASSSGGLQETQYF	-	TRBD2	TRBV5-4	TRBJ2-5
TGTGCCAGCAGCTTGTTACGCGGGACGAGGGAGACCCAGTACTTC	CASSLLRGTRETQYF	-	-	TRBV7-2	TRBJ2-5
TGTGCCAGTAGTGGAGGGGCAGGAGTAAGCAATCAGCCCCAGCATTTT	CASSGGAGVSNQPQHF	-	-	TRBV19	TRBJ1-5
TGTGCCAGCAGCCCCCCGACACCTTGGGATGAGCAGTTCTTC	CASSPPTPWDEQFF	-	-	TRBV14	TRBJ2-1
TGCGCCAGCAGCCGGAGGACAGGGCAGGCATACGAGCAGTACTTC	CASSRRTGQAYEQYF	many	TRBD1	TRBV4-1	TRBJ2-7
TGTGCCAGTTCGGGACAGGGGGGCAATGAGCAGTTCTTC	CASSGQGGNEQFF	-	TRBD1	TRBV9	TRBJ2-1
TGTGCCAGCAGTGCCGGCCAAGGGGTTATTTCACCCCTCCACTTT	CASSAGQGVISPLHF	once	-	TRBV6-6	TRBJ1-6
TGCAGCGTTGAGGAGACAGGGAACTACAATGAGCAGTTCTTC	CSVEETGNYNEQFF	-	TRBD1	TRBV29-1	TRBJ2-1
TGTGCCAGCAGTCCTGTAGGACAGGGAAACTATGGCTACACCTTC	CASSPVGQGNYGYTF	-	TRBD1	TRBV28	TRBJ1-2
TGTGCCAGTAGTACCGGTCGACTAGCGGGCACAGATACGCAGTATTTT	CASSTGRLAGTDTQYF	few	TRBD2	TRBV19	TRBJ2-3